Following are 30 T cell receptor beta chains from one sample sequenced in a study of CD8 T cells in Susac syndrome. Reverse transcription of roughly 0.45 to 1 ug RNA was carried out with random hexamers. TCRdb re-analysed the immunoSEQ multiplex PCR reads in MiXCR, keeping a single row per CDR3 protein. The sample shows approximately 190,000 distinct CDR3 sequences, almost 96% of them seen only once. Sequencing input: CD4+ T cells from PBMCs. The receptors come from a human donor with Susac syndrome.

The V call is TRBV7-9, the J call TRBJ1-5, with 9 positions matching TRBD1. CDR3 size: 13 residues. Germline CDR1 reads SEHNR; CDR2 reads FQNEAQ (reference sequence). V shed 4 bases and J 6 bases; nucleotides not matched to a gene: 1. The CDR3 DNA follows: TGTGCCAGCAGCTCGACAGGGGGTCAGCCCCAGCATTTT. It is translated as CASSSTGGQPQHF.

The genes are TRBV3-1 and TRBJ2-5, with TRBD2 matching 8 bases. The V gene's germline CDR1 is LGHDT and CDR2 YNNKEL (reference sequence). The V and J ends lost 3 bases and 2 bases, in that order; junction bases with no gene match: 2. CDR3 length: 14 residues. CDR3 protein: CASSQGLVQETQYF. DNA for the CDR3: TGTGCCAGCAGCCAGGGACTAGTACAAGAGACCCAGTACTTC.

This clonotype occurred once. The rearrangement uses TRBV2 and TRBJ1-1, with TRBD1 identical over 10 bases. Trimming took 6 bases from V and 3 from J; bases not matched to a gene: 7. The germline gives CDR1 SNHLY, CDR2 FYNNEI. The CDR3 is 15 amino acids. The chain's CDR3 is CASRDRGFRDTEAFF. The CDR3 region has the DNA TGTGCCAGCAGGGACAGGGGGTTTCGTGACACTGAAGCTTTCTTT.

The rearrangement joins TRBV6-2 or TRBV6-3 to TRBJ2-1, with 10 bases aligning to TRBD2. This CDR3 is built from 16 residues. CDR1 is MNHEY, CDR2 SVGEGT, per germline. The V and J ends lost 2 bases and 6 bases, in that order; junction bases with no gene match: 7. In DNA form, the CDR3 reads TGTGCCAGCAGTTACGGGGAGCGGGGGGGTATCAATGAGCAGTTCTTC. It encodes CASSYGERGGINEQFF.

This CDR3 is CASSSDRLPGYTF. The DNA of the CDR3 is TGTGCCAGCAGCAGCGACAGGTTGCCTGGCTACACCTTC. The genes are TRBV5-6 and TRBJ1-2; D might be TRBD1 (6 bases). V lost 4 bases, J lost 7 bases, and 14 bases lay in between. Germline-derived CDR1 and CDR2 are SGHDT and YYEEEE. The CDR3 is 13 residues long.

The chain couples TRBV30 to TRBJ1-5, with 10 bases that match TRBD1. V trimming: 6 bases; J trimming: 6 bases; junction bases outside the gene matches: 11. CDR1 and CDR2 from the germline V gene are GTSNPN and SVGIG (reference sequence). The CDR3 consists of 15 residues. The CDR3 DNA reads TGTGCCTGCATGACAGGGGGCTTTGGAGGTCAGCCCCAGCATTTT. Translating it yields CACMTGGFGGQPQHF. Full variable domain (remainder filled in from reference TRBV30 and TRBJ1-5): SQTIHQWPATLVQPVGSPLSLECTVEGTSNPNLYWYRQAAGRGLQLLFYSVGIGQISSEVPQNLSASRPQDRQFILSSKKLLLSDSGFYLCACMTGGFGGQPQHFGDGTRLSIL.

This chain connects TRBV27 to TRBJ2-5; 9 bases map to TRBD1. V dropped 5 bases and J dropped 5; count of bases not matched to a gene: 9. The CDR3 is 15 residues long. The germline CDR1 and CDR2 sequences are MNHEY and SMNVEV (reference sequence). The CDR3 reads CASSRGQGFAETQYF. The CDR3 DNA follows: TGTGCCAGCAGTCGCGGACAGGGGTTTGCGGAGACCCAGTACTTC.

The CDR3 nucleotides read TGTGCCAGCACGTCAGTGAACACCGGGGAGCTGTTTTTT. This translates into CASTSVNTGELFF. The chain combines TRBV7-2 with TRBJ2-2; no clear D gene. V lost 7 bases, J lost 1 base, and 7 bases lay in between. In germline, CDR1 is SGHTA, CDR2 FQGNSA. The CDR3 is made up of 13 amino acids. Full variable domain (remainder filled in from reference TRBV7-2 and TRBJ2-2): GAGVSQSPSNKVTEKGKDVELRCDPISGHTALYWYRQSLGQGLEFLIYFQGNSAPDKSGLPSDRFSAERTGGSVSTLTIQRTQQEDSAVYLCASTSVNTGELFFGEGSRLTVL.

This chain links TRBV3-1 with TRBJ1-5; TRBD1 agrees at 8 bases. This CDR3 has 14 residues. V was clipped by 3 bases and J by 6 bases; unmatched bases: 4. Per the germline V gene, CDR1 is LGHDT and CDR2 is YNNKEL (reference sequence). DNA of the CDR3: TGTGCCAGCAGCCAGACAGGGGTGGTTCAGCCCCAGCATTTT. This encodes CASSQTGVVQPQHF.

This chain uses TRBV12-3 or TRBV12-4 with TRBJ1-1, with D perhaps matching TRBD1 (6 bases). V lost 5 bases and J lost 1, with 17 bases in between. This CDR3 is 16 amino acids long. The CDR3 loop reads CASSPPALQGNTEAFF. The CDR3 DNA follows: TGTGCCAGCAGTCCACCGGCCCTACAGGGGAACACTGAAGCTTTCTTT.

J is TRBJ1-1 and V is TRBV7-3; D is unclear. CDR3 length: 14 residues. Looked up from germline, CDR1 is SGHTA and CDR2 is FQGTGA. The ends were cut back, 1 base at V and 0 bases at J, with 6 bases in the middle. This CDR3 reads CASSLSGLNTEAFF. The CDR3 DNA is TGTGCCAGCAGCTTAAGCGGGCTGAACACTGAAGCTTTCTTT.

The V call is TRBV11-2, the J call TRBJ1-3; weak D call: TRBD1 (6 bases). This CDR3 comprises 15 residues. V was pared by 5 bases and J by 0 bases, with 11 bases between. CDR1 SGHAT and CDR2 FQNNGV come from the germline V gene. This CDR3 is CASSPMTGSGNTIYF. In DNA, the CDR3 is TGTGCCAGCAGCCCTATGACAGGCTCTGGAAACACCATATATTTT.

The rearrangement uses TRBV2 and TRBJ2-5, with TRBD1 matching over 8 bases. The trim removed 6 bases at V and 0 bases at J, leaving 3 bases unmatched. CDR3 length equals 14 residues. CDR1 is SNHLY and CDR2 is FYNNEI in the germline V gene. The CDR3 DNA reads TGTGCCAGCAGGGGGGGACAGGACCAAGAGACCCAGTACTTC. Residues: CASRGGQDQETQYF. The entire variable domain, with the rest obtained from reference TRBV2 and TRBJ2-5, is as follows: EPEVTQTPSHQVTQMGQEVILRCVPISNHLYFYWYRQILGQKVEFLVSFYNNEISEKSEIFDDQFSVERPDGSNFTLKIRSTKLEDSAMYFCASRGGQDQETQYFGPGTRLLVL.

This chain uses TRBV24-1 with TRBJ2-2; D gene unclear. Trimming pared 7 bases from V and 0 bases from J, leaving 14 bases between. Germline V gene lookup returns CDR1 KGHDR and CDR2 SFDVKD. The CDR3 is 16 residues long. The CDR3 nucleotides are TGTGCCACCAGCAAAGCCTCGTTCGCGAACACCGGGGAGCTGTTTTTT. Its translation is CATSKASFANTGELFF.

The V and J genes are TRBV12-3 or TRBV12-4 and TRBJ1-4; TRBD1 might be the D (5 bases). V lost 7 bases, J lost 7 bases, and 13 bases lay in between. This CDR3 has 13 residues. Here the CDR3 DNA reads TGTGCCAGCACCCCCAGGGTTAGTGAAAAACTGTTTTTT. It is translated as CASTPRVSEKLFF.

This chain connects TRBV9 to TRBJ2-2; the D gene could be TRBD1 or TRBD2 (5 bases each). This CDR3 is built from 14 residues. V lost 0 bases to trimming and J lost 5 bases, with 8 bases between them. CDR1 and CDR2 (germline): SGDLS, YYNGEE. The CDR3 sequence is CASSVVGETGELFF. The DNA of the CDR3 is TGTGCCAGCAGCGTAGTGGGGGAAACCGGGGAGCTGTTTTTT. Drawing the rest from reference TRBV9 and TRBJ2-2, the complete variable domain is DSGVTQTPKHLITATGQRVTLRCSPRSGDLSVYWYQQSLDQGLQFLIQYYNGEERAKGNILERFSAQQFPDLHSELNLSSLELGDSALYFCASSVVGETGELFFGEGSRLTVL.

The chain joins TRBV18 to TRBJ1-4; weak D call: TRBD1 (5 bases). From germline, CDR1 is KGHSH and CDR2 LQKENI. The CDR3 loop spans 15 amino acids. V was trimmed by 1 base and J by 7 bases, leaving 13 bases between them. The CDR3 is CASSPLQGVGEKLFF. CDR3 nucleotides: TGTGCCAGCTCACCACTCCAGGGAGTTGGTGAAAAACTGTTTTTT.

The sample holds one count of this clonotype. The gene calls are TRBV10-3 and TRBJ2-2; no definite D call. Germline loops: CDR1 ENHRY, CDR2 SYGVKD. V lost 0 bases to trimming and J lost 5 bases, with 7 bases between them. CDR3 length: 14 amino acids. CDR3 region: CAISESIVTGELFF. CDR3 nucleotides: TGTGCCATCAGTGAGTCGATTGTTACCGGGGAGCTGTTTTTT.

This clonotype came up a few times. V and J are TRBV6-1 and TRBJ2-7, with D perhaps matching TRBD1 or TRBD2 (5 bases each). The germline gives CDR1 MNHNS, CDR2 SASEGT. The CDR3 is 13 residues long. Trimming pared 5 bases from V and 5 bases from J, leaving 13 bases between. In DNA form, the CDR3 reads TGTGCCAGCAGTCGGGTGGGGGTCAACGAGCAGTACTTC. It specifies CASSRVGVNEQYF.

The V gene is TRBV19, the J gene TRBJ1-1; TRBD1 agrees at 7 bases. The ends lost 5 bases at V and 5 bases at J; junction bases unmatched: 8. The CDR3 is 14 residues long. The germline CDR1 and CDR2 sequences are LNHDA and SQIVND (reference sequence). This CDR3 reads CASSPRAGGTEAFF. In DNA, the CDR3 is TGTGCCAGTAGTCCCCGGGCAGGGGGGACTGAAGCTTTCTTT.

The rearrangement uses TRBV7-2 and TRBJ2-5; D gene uncertain. Germline CDR1 SGHTA, CDR2 FQGNSA. V shed 1 base and J shed 7 bases, with 13 bases lying between them. This CDR3 is built from 14 residues. CDR3 protein: CASSLDLGSGTQYF. The CDR3 bases are TGTGCCAGCAGCTTAGATTTAGGGTCAGGGACCCAGTACTTC.

The chain joins TRBV6-2 or TRBV6-3 to TRBJ1-2, with D perhaps matching TRBD1 (5 bases). Germline V gene data show CDR1 as MNHEY and CDR2 as SVGEGT. This CDR3 is built from 14 residues. V lost 0 bases and J 6 bases, leaving 11 bases between the germline ends. CDR3 loop: CASSYSAGINGYTF. The DNA of the CDR3 is TGTGCCAGCAGTTACTCGGCAGGGATTAATGGCTACACCTTC.

This chain connects TRBV20-1 to TRBJ2-5, with 10 bases matching TRBD2. This CDR3 has 12 residues. The J segment lost 5 bases and the V segment lost 6 bases, leaving 3 bases of the junction unmatched. CDR1 and CDR2 from the germline V gene are DFQATT and SNEGSKA (reference sequence). CDR3 amino acids: CSAEAGGETQYF. The CDR3, as DNA: TGCAGTGCCGAAGCGGGGGGGGAGACCCAGTACTTC.

The DNA for the CDR3 is TGTGCCACCAGCGGGACTAGCGGGGGGTACAATGAGCAGTTCTTC. Its protein product is CATSGTSGGYNEQFF. The genes are TRBV15 and TRBJ2-1; 15 nucleotides line up with TRBD2. This CDR3 is 15 amino acids long. The trim removed 5 bases at V and 4 bases at J, leaving 0 bases unmatched. From germline, CDR1 is LNHNV and CDR2 YYDKDF (reference sequence).

The CDR3 sequence is CASSLIQGAGEQYF. CDR3 sequence (DNA): TGTGCCAGCAGTTTGATTCAGGGGGCAGGGGAGCAGTACTTC. The genes are TRBV27 and TRBJ2-7, with 8 nucleotides matching TRBD1. Trimming at V came to 3 bases and at J to 7 bases, leaving 8 bases not matched to a gene. Germline loops: CDR1 MNHEY, CDR2 SMNVEV (reference sequence). The CDR3 is 14 amino acids.

The chain links TRBV30 to TRBJ1-5; weak D call: TRBD1 (6 bases). Germline V gene lookup returns CDR1 GTSNPN and CDR2 SVGIG (reference sequence). This CDR3 has 14 amino acids. Trimming removed 1 base at V and 3 bases at J, with 10 bases between. CDR3 sequence (DNA): TGTGCCTGGAGTGCCGACAGGTCCAATCAGCCCCAGCATTTT. This codes for CAWSADRSNQPQHF.

The gene calls are TRBV12-3 or TRBV12-4 and TRBJ2-5; 7 nucleotides line up with TRBD1. V was pared by 6 bases and J by 0 bases, with 1 base of the junction left unmatched. The CDR3 sequence is 13 residues long. The CDR3 loop reads CASRDRYQETQYF. The CDR3 coding sequence is TGTGCCAGCAGGGACAGGTACCAAGAGACCCAGTACTTC.

This chain connects TRBV20-1 to TRBJ2-1; TRBD1 is a possible D gene (5 bases). Looked up from germline, CDR1 is DFQATT and CDR2 is SNEGSKA (reference sequence). The CDR3 spans 13 residues. V shed 1 base and J shed 7 bases, with 11 bases lying between them. CDR3 region: CSARVTGKNEQFF. The CDR3 region has the DNA TGCAGTGCTAGAGTTACAGGAAAAAATGAGCAGTTCTTC.

The rearrangement uses TRBV29-1 and TRBJ2-3; no reliable D call. The CDR3 is 15 residues long. Germline V CDR1 and CDR2: SQVTM, ANQGSEA. V was trimmed by 8 bases and J by 2 bases, leaving 20 bases between them. Here the CDR3 reads CSPTSRPGPTDTQYF. The CDR3 DNA reads TGCAGCCCTACCAGTAGACCAGGCCCCACAGATACGCAGTATTTT.

The chain recombines TRBV2 with TRBJ2-2, with D tentatively TRBD2 (6 bases). Between the trimmed V and J ends, which lost 5 bases and 4 bases, there was a span of 11 bases. The V gene's germline CDR1 is SNHLY and CDR2 FYNNEI. The CDR3 covers 14 residues. The CDR3 loop reads CASSRREGTGELFF. The CDR3, as DNA: TGTGCCAGCAGTCGGCGGGAAGGCACCGGGGAGCTGTTTTTT. The whole variable domain, remainder taken from reference TRBV2 and TRBJ2-2, is EPEVTQTPSHQVTQMGQEVILRCVPISNHLYFYWYRQILGQKVEFLVSFYNNEISEKSEIFDDQFSVERPDGSNFTLKIRSTKLEDSAMYFCASSRREGTGELFFGEGSRLTVL.